This T cell receptor beta chain was found in a study of cytomegalovirus exposure and HLA in healthy donors. General study results and limits: Listed as cytomegalovirus-associated were 150 or so TCR beta chains. Serostatus for CMV was the only available immune exposure information. When presence/absence was analysed, sequencing depth was taken to be roughly uniform across donors.

60 Vbeta and 13 Jbeta primers were used in PCR. Source study methods: Unique TCR beta chains numbered approximately 80 million in a later analysis, with around 10 million shared. Generated by immunoSEQ multiplex PCR, the TCRdb table keeps only in-frame clones and is missing some. V and J calls and clone size are given by that table; D and trimming were obtained from the DNA. Of about 150,000 clones in the sample, roughly 80% are singletons; the top ten hold 6.6%. The V gene's germline CDR1 is SGHTA and CDR2 FQGNSA. This CDR3 has 13 residues. V lost 2 bases, J lost 6 bases, and 9 bases lay in between. This clone has only a few counts. Its specificity is not known.

The chain links TRBV7-2 to TRBJ2-3, with D unclear. The sequenced material came from PBMCs. The TCR was taken from a woman between 50 and 59 years old in good health and CMV-seropositive. CDR3 nucleotides: TGTGCCAGCAGCTTACAACGCAGTGATACGCAGTATTTT. Its protein product is CASSLQRSDTQYF.